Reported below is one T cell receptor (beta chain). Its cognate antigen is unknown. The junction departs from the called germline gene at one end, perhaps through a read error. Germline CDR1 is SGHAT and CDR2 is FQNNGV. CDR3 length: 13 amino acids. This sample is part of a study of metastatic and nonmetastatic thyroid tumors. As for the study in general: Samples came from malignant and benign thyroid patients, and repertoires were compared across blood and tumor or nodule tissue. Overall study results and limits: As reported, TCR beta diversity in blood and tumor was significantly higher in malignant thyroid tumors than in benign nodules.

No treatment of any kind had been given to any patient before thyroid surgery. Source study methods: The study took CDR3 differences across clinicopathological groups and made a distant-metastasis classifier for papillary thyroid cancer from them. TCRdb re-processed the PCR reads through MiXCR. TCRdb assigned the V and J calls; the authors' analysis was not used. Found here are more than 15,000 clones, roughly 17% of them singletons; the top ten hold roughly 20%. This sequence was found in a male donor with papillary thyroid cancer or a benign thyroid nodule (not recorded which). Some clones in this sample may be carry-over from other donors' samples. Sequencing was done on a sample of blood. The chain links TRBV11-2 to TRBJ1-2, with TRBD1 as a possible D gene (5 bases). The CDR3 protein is CASIPGTSYVYTF. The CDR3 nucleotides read TGTGCCAGCATCCCCGGGACGAGCTATGTCTACACCTTC.